The 17 T cell receptor beta chains given below trace back to one sample, sequenced in a study of T cells after yellow fever vaccination. TCRdb passed the 5' RACE reads through MiXCR, listing each CDR3 protein once. Altogether some 400,000 distinct CDR3 sequences are present, under 7.5% being singletons, with the ten largest covering over 14%. The input for sequencing was PBMCs, taken 5 days after the yellow fever booster vaccination. These receptors originate from a man aged 25 to 40 who received the YFV17D yellow fever vaccine.

This clonotype was seen at least ten times. The DNA for the CDR3 is TGTGCCAGCAGCTTACTGGCTAGCGGGGGTAGGACCACAGATACGCAGTATTTT. Protein sequence: CASSLLASGGRTTDTQYF. This chain connects TRBV11-3 to TRBJ2-3; TRBD2 agrees at 10 bases. Trimming took 2 bases from V and 2 from J; bases not matched to a gene: 10. This CDR3 contains 18 residues. CDR1 and CDR2 (germline): SGHNT, YENEEA.

This clonotype has just a few counts. This chain uses TRBV3-1 with TRBJ1-5, with a possible D match to TRBD1 (5 bases). Trimming stripped 4 bases from V and 2 bases from J, with 12 bases between. Germline V CDR1 and CDR2: LGHDT, YNNKEL (reference sequence). The CDR3 consists of 15 residues. The CDR3 DNA sequence: TGTGCCAGCAGCCGTTTACCAGGGCGCAATCAGCCCCAGCATTTT. Translated, it gives CASSRLPGRNQPQHF.

The chain combines TRBV9 with TRBJ1-2, with D tentatively TRBD1 (6 bases). V lost 0 bases, J lost 8 bases, and 23 bases lay in between. There are 17 residues in the CDR3. CDR1 SGDLS and CDR2 YYNGEE come from the germline V gene. The CDR3 protein is CASSVAHVEDSGIGYTF. The CDR3 bases are TGTGCCAGCAGCGTAGCACATGTGGAGGACAGCGGGATCGGCTACACCTTC.

The table lists this clonotype with many counts. The chain has TRBV15 and TRBJ2-2; TRBD1 aligns across 9 bases. The J segment lost 6 bases and the V segment lost 5 bases, leaving 7 bases of the junction unmatched. The CDR3 totals 15 residues. CDR1 is LNHNV and CDR2 is YYDKDF in the germline V gene (reference sequence). For the CDR3, the DNA is TGTGCCACCAGCGGGAACAGGGGGCTAGCCGGGGAGCTGTTTTTT. It codes for CATSGNRGLAGELFF.

V usage is TRBV19 and J usage is TRBJ2-2; TRBD1 aligns across 7 bases. The CDR3 runs 14 residues. V shed 9 bases and J 6 bases; nucleotides not matched to a gene: 10. CDR1 and CDR2 from the germline V gene are LNHDA and SQIVND (reference sequence). CDR3 sequence (DNA): TGTGCCAGCCGACTACAGGGGTCCGCCGGGGAGCTGTTTTTT. It codes for CASRLQGSAGELFF.

The chain uses TRBV4-1 and TRBJ2-1, with D possibly TRBD1 on 5 matching bases. CDR1 is MGHRA and CDR2 is YSYEKL in the germline V gene. V gave up 1 base and J gave up 6 bases, with 7 bases separating them. CDR3 length: 13 amino acids. This chain's CDR3 is CASSQVDSNEQFF. CDR3 bases: TGCGCCAGCAGCCAAGTCGACAGCAATGAGCAGTTCTTC.

V gene TRBV7-9 combines with J gene TRBJ2-7, with D maybe TRBD1 (5 bases). V lost 5 bases and J lost 3, with 17 bases in between. The CDR3 is 15 amino acids. Per germline, CDR1 SEHNR and CDR2 FQNEAQ (reference sequence). DNA for the CDR3: TGTGCCAGCAGCCCCACTGCGCAGGGTCACTACGAGCAGTACTTC. Translating gives CASSPTAQGHYEQYF.

This clonotype was counted ten times or more. This chain joins TRBV27 and TRBJ2-7; tentatively, D is TRBD1 (6 bases). Trimming removed 6 bases at V and 2 bases at J, with 14 bases between. This CDR3 region has 14 residues. Looked up from germline, CDR1 is MNHEY and CDR2 is SMNVEV (reference sequence). CDR3 region: CASSLTTGTYEQYF. CDR3 coding DNA: TGTGCCAGCAGCTTAACGACAGGTACCTACGAGCAGTACTTC.

The chain links TRBV5-4 to TRBJ2-4; D is perhaps TRBD2 (6 bases). CDR1 is SGHNT, CDR2 YYREEE, per germline (reference sequence). Trimming cost V 4 bases and J 9 bases, with 26 bases left between them. The CDR3 sequence is 17 residues long. CDR3 amino acids: CASSKGGARGGRSIQYF. CDR3 nucleotide sequence: TGTGCCAGCAGCAAAGGCGGGGCCCGTGGAGGGCGTAGCATTCAGTACTTC.

This chain uses TRBV5-5 with TRBJ2-7; D is perhaps TRBD1 or TRBD2 (5 bases each). V was trimmed by 6 bases and J by 9 bases, leaving 22 bases between them. The CDR3 runs 14 residues. Germline V gene lookup returns CDR1 SGHKS and CDR2 YYEKEE (reference sequence). This CDR3 reads CASKTGPEPLVQYF. CDR3 bases: TGTGCCAGCAAGACGGGACCAGAGCCCTTGGTGCAGTACTTC.

The chain employs TRBV10-2 and TRBJ2-5; D perhaps matches TRBD1 (5 bases). V was pared by 6 bases and J by 1 base, with 12 bases between. This CDR3 spans 14 amino acids. Germline V lookup: CDR1 WSHSY, CDR2 SAAADI. This chain's CDR3 is CASRLTGAQETQYF. The CDR3 DNA sequence: TGCGCCAGCAGGTTAACAGGAGCCCAAGAGACCCAGTACTTC.

This clonotype has only a few counts. The chain links TRBV5-1 to TRBJ2-1; tentative D call: TRBD2 (6 bases). CDR3 length: 15 amino acids. Between the trimmed V and J ends, which lost 4 bases and 3 bases, there was a span of 14 bases. CDR1 is SGHRS, CDR2 YFSETQ, per germline. In nucleotides, the CDR3 is TGCGCCAGCAGCAAGTTAGCGGAAAGCTACAATGAGCAGTTCTTC. Amino acid sequence: CASSKLAESYNEQFF.

This clonotype was observed a few times. The gene calls are TRBV21-1 and TRBJ2-3; the listed D gene, TRBD2, was not tested against the DNA. TRBV21-1 is a listed pseudogene. The CDR3 runs 17 residues. The CDR3 sequence: CASSPRTSGRSTDTQYF. The CDR3 DNA follows: TGTGCCAGCAGCCCTCGGACTAGCGGGCGTAGCACAGATACGCAGTATTTT.

This clonotype was counted a few times. The chain combines TRBV27 with TRBJ2-5, with 8 bases aligning to TRBD2. V lost 6 bases, J lost 1 base, and 10 bases stayed unmatched. CDR1 and CDR2 from the germline V gene are MNHEY and SMNVEV (reference sequence). The CDR3 totals 16 residues. CDR3 sequence reads: CASRRAGGILQETQYF. The CDR3 coding sequence is TGTGCCAGCAGGCGGGCGGGAGGTATTCTCCAAGAGACCCAGTACTTC.

This clonotype was observed a handful of times. The rearrangement uses TRBV6-5 and TRBJ2-7; D perhaps matches TRBD2 (5 bases). The CDR3 runs 15 residues. The germline CDR1 and CDR2 sequences are MNHEY and SVGAGI. Trimming took 4 bases from V and 2 from J, leaving 15 bases between them. The CDR3 spells CASSSPWSGTYEQYF. The CDR3 DNA reads TGTGCCAGCAGTTCCCCGTGGAGCGGAACCTACGAGCAGTACTTC.

This rearrangement joins TRBV19 to TRBJ2-7; 12 bases fit TRBD2. The length of the CDR3 is 15 residues. Germline loops: CDR1 LNHDA, CDR2 SQIVND (reference sequence). V trimming: 1 base; J trimming: 3 bases; junction bases outside the gene matches: 1. The CDR3, as DNA: TGTGCCAGTAGTATAGGACTAGCGGGAGTCTACGAGCAGTACTTC. This codes for CASSIGLAGVYEQYF.

This clonotype appeared a few times. The J gene is TRBJ2-1, the V gene TRBV20-1; no clear D gene. Trimming pared 4 bases from V and 2 bases from J, leaving 12 bases between. The CDR3 spans 14 residues. Germline V gene data show CDR1 as DFQATT and CDR2 as SNEGSKA (reference sequence). Here the CDR3 DNA reads TGCAGTGCTAAAGCCCAACTACCCTACAATGAGCAGTTCTTC. It is translated as CSAKAQLPYNEQFF.